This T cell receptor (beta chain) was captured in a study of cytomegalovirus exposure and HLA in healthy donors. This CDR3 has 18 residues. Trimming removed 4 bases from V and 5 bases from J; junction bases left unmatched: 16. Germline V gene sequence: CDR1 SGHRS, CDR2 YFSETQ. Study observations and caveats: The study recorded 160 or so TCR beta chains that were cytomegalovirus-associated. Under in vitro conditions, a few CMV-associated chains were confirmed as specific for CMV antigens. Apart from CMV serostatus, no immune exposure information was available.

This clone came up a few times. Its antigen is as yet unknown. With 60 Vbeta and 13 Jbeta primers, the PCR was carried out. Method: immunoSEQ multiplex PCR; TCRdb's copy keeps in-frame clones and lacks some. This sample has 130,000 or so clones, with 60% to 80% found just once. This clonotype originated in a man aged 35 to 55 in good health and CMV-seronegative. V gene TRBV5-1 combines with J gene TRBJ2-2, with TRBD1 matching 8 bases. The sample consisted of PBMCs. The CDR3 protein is CASSPPTGGFSGTGELFF. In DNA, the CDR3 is TGCGCCAGCAGCCCACCCACAGGGGGTTTTAGTGGTACCGGGGAGCTGTTTTTT.